The 16 T cell receptor beta chains reported below all come from one sample, sequenced in a study of blood T cell repertoires in COVID-19. Produced via immunoSEQ multiplex PCR; TCRdb's table is partial and in-frame only. The sample contains around 230,000 clones, 75% to 90% of which appear only once. The sequenced sample consisted of peripheral blood. These receptors all come from a woman between 65 and 79 years old with active or convalescent COVID-19.

This chain uses TRBV19 with TRBJ1-1; D unresolved. V gave up 3 bases and J gave up 12 bases, with 14 bases separating them. The CDR3 has 12 amino acids. Germline lookup yields CDR1 LNHDA and CDR2 SQIVND (reference sequence). CDR3 residues: CASSILGLAPFF. The CDR3 nucleotides are TGTGCCAGTAGTATTCTTGGGCTAGCACCTTTCTTT.

V usage is TRBV5-1 and J usage is TRBJ2-3; 14 nucleotides align to TRBD2. J lost 6 bases, V lost 0 bases, and 3 bases had no gene match. The CDR3 is made up of 16 amino acids. In germline, CDR1 is SGHRS, CDR2 YFSETQ. Written as DNA, the CDR3 is TGCGCCAGCAGCTTGGAGACTAGCGGGGGGGCGGATACGCAGTATTTT. As protein: CASSLETSGGADTQYF.

The chain combines TRBV30 with TRBJ1-4; 7 bases map to TRBD1. The germline CDR1 and CDR2 sequences are GTSNPN and SVGIG (reference sequence). The CDR3 length is 15 residues. V gave up 3 bases and J gave up 8 bases; unmatched junction bases: 12. The CDR3 loop reads CAWRPEGALGEKLFF. In DNA, the CDR3 is TGTGCCTGGAGACCCGAGGGGGCGCTTGGCGAAAAACTGTTTTTT.

The chain carries TRBV5-8 and TRBJ1-6, with 7 bases that match TRBD1. The V gene end was trimmed by 0 bases and the J gene end by 3 bases; junction bases not matched to a gene: 6. CDR3 length: 17 residues. Germline V gene sequence: CDR1 SGHTS, CDR2 YDEGEE. The DNA of the CDR3 is TGTGCCAGCAGCTTGGGAAGGGACAGTCACTATAATTCACCCCTCCACTTT. Amino acids: CASSLGRDSHYNSPLHF. Together with reference TRBV5-8 and TRBJ1-6, the CDR3 gives the full variable domain: EAGVTQSPTHLIKTRGQQATLRCSPISGHTSVYWYQQALGLGLQFLLWYDEGEERNRGNFPPRFSGRQFPNYSSELNVNALELEDSALYLCASSLGRDSHYNSPLHFGNGTRLTVT.

V usage is TRBV7-9 and J usage is TRBJ2-7, with D perhaps TRBD2 (6 bases). Between the trimmed V and J ends, which lost 1 base and 3 bases, there was a span of 13 bases. This CDR3 is built from 15 residues. CDR1 and CDR2 (germline): SEHNR, FQNEAQ (reference sequence). CDR3 bases: TGTGCCAGCAGCTTAGGTCGCGGCGGGAACTACGAGCAGTACTTC. Residues: CASSLGRGGNYEQYF. Full variable domain (outside the CDR3, taken from reference TRBV7-9 and TRBJ2-7): DTGVSQNPRHKITKRGQNVTFRCDPISEHNRLYWYRQTLGQGPEFLTYFQNEAQLEKSRLLSDRFSAERPKGSFSTLEIQRTEQGDSAMYLCASSLGRGGNYEQYFGPGTRLTVT.

Notes on this clone: Germline is not matched at one junction end, which may reflect a read error. The chain couples TRBV11-2 to TRBJ1-3, with unresolved D. The CDR3 length is 15 residues. From germline, CDR1 is SGHAT and CDR2 FQNNGV. The CDR3 sequence is CASSIDVFGRDTIYF. The CDR3 coding sequence is TGTGCCAGCAGCATAGACGTTTTCGGTCGGGACACCATATATTTT.

CDR3 sequence (DNA): TGTGCCAGCAGCCCACCTTGGGGGGGATCCATTGGAAACACCATATATTTT. This encodes CASSPPWGGSIGNTIYF. This rearrangement joins TRBV3-1 (or the pseudogene TRBV3-2) to TRBJ1-3, with a weak D call TRBD1 (5 bases). This CDR3 has 17 residues. V was pared by 4 bases and J by 3 bases, with 19 bases between. Looked up from germline, CDR1 is LGHDT and CDR2 is YNNKEL (reference sequence).

The V gene is TRBV5-4, the J gene TRBJ2-7; D is unclear. CDR1 and CDR2 from the germline V gene are SGHNT and YYREEE (reference sequence). The CDR3 runs 14 residues. V lost 0 bases, J lost 2 bases, and 9 bases lay in between. CDR3 sequence reads: CASSLVPSAYEQYF. The DNA of the CDR3 is TGTGCCAGCAGCTTGGTCCCGAGCGCCTACGAGCAGTACTTC.

This rearrangement joins TRBV5-1 to TRBJ2-1, with 8 bases aligning to TRBD2. After removal of 3 bases from V and 0 bases from J, the junction contained 2 bases not matched to a gene. The CDR3 has 15 amino acids. Germline V gives CDR1 SGHRS, CDR2 YFSETQ. Here the CDR3 reads CASSWAGGSYNEQFF. The CDR3 DNA sequence: TGCGCCAGCAGCTGGGCGGGGGGCTCCTACAATGAGCAGTTCTTC.

J is TRBJ1-2 and V is TRBV2; tentatively, D is TRBD1 (5 bases). V lost 3 bases, J lost 4 bases, and 12 bases lay in between. This CDR3 is built from 14 residues. Germline CDR1 reads SNHLY; CDR2 reads FYNNEI. The CDR3 bases are TGTGCCAGCAGTGACTCCAGGACATTCTATGGCTACACCTTC. This sequence encodes CASSDSRTFYGYTF.

This clone was counted once. The chain uses TRBV5-4 and TRBJ1-2; D possibly corresponds to TRBD1 (5 bases). CDR1 is SGHNT, CDR2 YYREEE, per germline (reference sequence). CDR3 length: 16 amino acids. V was pared by 5 bases and J by 2 bases, with 19 bases between. The CDR3: CASRPSPAPGNYGYTF. In DNA form, the CDR3 reads TGTGCCAGCAGACCCTCCCCGGCCCCAGGGAACTATGGCTACACCTTC. Full variable domain (rest looked up from reference TRBV5-4 and TRBJ1-2): ETGVTQSPTHLIKTRGQQVTLRCSSQSGHNTVSWYQQALGQGPQFIFQYYREEENGRGNFPPRFSGLQFPNYSSELNVNALELDDSALYLCASRPSPAPGNYGYTFGSGTRLTVV.

V and J are TRBV19 and TRBJ2-5; possibly TRBD1 for D (6 bases). The V end lost 0 bases, the J end lost 5 bases, and 13 bases lay between the germline ends. This CDR3 has 15 residues. The germline gives CDR1 LNHDA, CDR2 SQIVND (reference sequence). The CDR3 region has the DNA TGTGCCAGTAGTATAGACAGGGGACGGCTCGAGACCCAGTACTTC. This encodes CASSIDRGRLETQYF. Full variable domain (missing parts from reference TRBV19 and TRBJ2-5): DGGITQSPKYLFRKEGQNVTLSCEQNLNHDAMYWYRQDPGQGLRLIYYSQIVNDFQKGDIAEGYSVSREKKESFPLTVTSAQKNPTAFYLCASSIDRGRLETQYFGPGTRLLVL.

CDR3 bases: TGCGCCAGCAGCTCGGACAGCGGAGCCCACTCTGGAAACACCATATATTTT. Amino acid sequence: CASSSDSGAHSGNTIYF. The rearrangement joins TRBV5-1 to TRBJ1-3; D is perhaps TRBD1 (6 bases). This CDR3 contains 17 residues. Germline V gene data show CDR1 as SGHRS and CDR2 as YFSETQ. Trimming stripped 3 bases from V and 0 bases from J, with 16 bases between.

CDR3 amino acids: CASGLPRYEQYF. The CDR3 DNA reads as TGTGCTAGTGGTTTGCCCCGTTACGAGCAGTACTTC. The chain combines TRBV12-5 with TRBJ2-7; D unclear. The CDR3 is made up of 12 amino acids. V lost 2 bases and J 4 bases, leaving 6 bases between the germline ends. Looked up from germline, CDR1 is LGHNT and CDR2 is FRNRAP.

The J gene is TRBJ1-3, the V gene TRBV12-3 or TRBV12-4, with TRBD1 as a possible D gene (6 bases). Trimming pared 2 bases from V and 8 bases from J, leaving 7 bases between. The CDR3 extends over 12 amino acids. This CDR3 reads CASSLKGDTIYF. For the CDR3, the DNA is TGTGCCAGCAGTTTAAAGGGGGACACCATATATTTT.

The chain recombines TRBV9 with TRBJ2-2; D may be TRBD1 (5 bases). This CDR3 comprises 14 residues. The V and J ends lost 0 bases and 6 bases respectively, with 9 bases between them. Germline V CDR1 and CDR2: SGDLS, YYNGEE. The DNA for the CDR3 is TGTGCCAGCAGCGTAGAGGGGTGGGCCGGGGAGCTGTTTTTT. As protein: CASSVEGWAGELFF.